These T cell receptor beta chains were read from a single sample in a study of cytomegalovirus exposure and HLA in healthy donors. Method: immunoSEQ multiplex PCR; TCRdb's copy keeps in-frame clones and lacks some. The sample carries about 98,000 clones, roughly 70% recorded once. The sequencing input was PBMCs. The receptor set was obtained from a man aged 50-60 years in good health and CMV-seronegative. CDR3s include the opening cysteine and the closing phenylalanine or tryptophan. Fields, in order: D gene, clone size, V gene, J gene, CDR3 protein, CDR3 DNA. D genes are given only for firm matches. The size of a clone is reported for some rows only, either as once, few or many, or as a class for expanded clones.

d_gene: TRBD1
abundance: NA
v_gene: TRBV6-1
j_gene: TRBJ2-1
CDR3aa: CASSRGQRSINEQFF
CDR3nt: TGTGCCAGCAGCCGGGGACAGCGGTCGATCAATGAGCAGTTCTTC

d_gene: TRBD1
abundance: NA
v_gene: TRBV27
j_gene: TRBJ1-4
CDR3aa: CASSSGTVNEKLFF
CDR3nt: TGTGCCAGCAGTTCCGGGACAGTTAATGAAAAACTGTTTTTT

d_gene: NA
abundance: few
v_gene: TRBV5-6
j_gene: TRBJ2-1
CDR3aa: CASSQTSNEQFF
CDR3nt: TGTGCCAGCAGTCAAACTAGCAATGAGCAGTTCTTC

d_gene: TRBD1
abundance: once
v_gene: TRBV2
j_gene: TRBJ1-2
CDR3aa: CASSELGTGAPYTF
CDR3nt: TGTGCCAGCAGCGAACTGGGGACAGGGGCACCATACACCTTC

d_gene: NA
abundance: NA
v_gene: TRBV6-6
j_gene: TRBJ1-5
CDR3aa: CASTNQAGVQPQHF
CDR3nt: TGTGCCAGCACCAATCAGGCAGGGGTTCAGCCCCAGCATTTT

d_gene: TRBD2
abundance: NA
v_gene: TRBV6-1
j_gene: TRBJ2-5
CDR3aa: CASGTRETQYF
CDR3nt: TGTGCGAGCGGGACTCGAGAGACCCAGTACTTC

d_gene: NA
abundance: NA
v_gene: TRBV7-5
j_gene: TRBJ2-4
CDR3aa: CARSWEVMCGRAPAKNIQYF
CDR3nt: TGTGCCAGAAGCTGGGAAGTCATGTGCGGGAGGGCCCCAGCCAAAAACATTCAGTACTTC

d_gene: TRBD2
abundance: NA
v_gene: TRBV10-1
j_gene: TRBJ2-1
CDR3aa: CASSDVGLAGYNEQFF
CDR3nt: TGCGCCAGCAGTGATGTTGGGCTAGCGGGGTACAATGAGCAGTTCTTC

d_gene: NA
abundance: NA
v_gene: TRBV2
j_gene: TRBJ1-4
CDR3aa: CASSARSPGTNEKLFF
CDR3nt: TGTGCCAGCAGTGCCCGCTCTCCGGGGACAAATGAAAAACTGTTTTTT

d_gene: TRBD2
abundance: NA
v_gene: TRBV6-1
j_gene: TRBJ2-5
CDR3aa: CASRAGLAVGETQYF
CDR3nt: TGTGCCAGCAGAGCGGGACTAGCGGTGGGCGAGACCCAGTACTTC

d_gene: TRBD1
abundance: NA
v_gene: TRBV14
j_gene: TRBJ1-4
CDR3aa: CASRDRGHEKLFF
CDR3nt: TGTGCCAGCCGGGACAGGGGGCATGAAAAACTGTTTTTT

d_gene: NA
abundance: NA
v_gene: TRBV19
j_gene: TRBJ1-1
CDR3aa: CASSIRVSVGSTEAFF
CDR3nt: TGTGCCAGTAGTATAAGAGTGTCGGTAGGGAGCACTGAAGCTTTCTTT

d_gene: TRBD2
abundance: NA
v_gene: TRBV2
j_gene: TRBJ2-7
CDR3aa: CASSEGGLVLKEQYF
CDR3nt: TGTGCCAGCAGTGAAGGGGGACTAGTCCTGAAAGAGCAGTACTTC

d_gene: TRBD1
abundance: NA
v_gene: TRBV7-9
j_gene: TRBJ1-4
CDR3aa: CASSPRDRGNEKLFF
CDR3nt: TGTGCCAGCAGCCCCCGGGACAGGGGTAATGAAAAACTGTTTTTT

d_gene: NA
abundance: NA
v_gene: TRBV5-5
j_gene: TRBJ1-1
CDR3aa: CASSRGAGFEAFF
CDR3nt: TGTGCCAGCAGCCGTGGGGCAGGGTTTGAAGCTTTCTTT

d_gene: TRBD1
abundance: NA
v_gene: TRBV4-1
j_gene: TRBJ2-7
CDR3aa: CASSQVSQGASYEQYF
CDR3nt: TGCGCCAGCAGCCAAGTGTCACAGGGGGCCTCCTACGAGCAGTACTTC

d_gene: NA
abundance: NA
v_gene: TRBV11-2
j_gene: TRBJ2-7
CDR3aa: CASSLGLVTYEQYF
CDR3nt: TGTGCCAGCAGCTTAGGTCTAGTTACCTACGAGCAGTACTTC

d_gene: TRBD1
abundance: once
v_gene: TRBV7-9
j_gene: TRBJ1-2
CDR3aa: CASSGTALETNYGYTF
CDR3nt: TGTGCCAGCAGCGGGACAGCCCTTGAGACTAACTATGGCTACACCTTC

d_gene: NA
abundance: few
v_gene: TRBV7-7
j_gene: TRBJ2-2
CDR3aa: CASRIDIAGELFF
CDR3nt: TGTGCTAGCAGGATAGATATCGCCGGGGAGCTGTTTTTT

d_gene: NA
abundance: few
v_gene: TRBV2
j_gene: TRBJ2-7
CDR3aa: CASATGGSYEQYF
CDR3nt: TGTGCCAGCGCAACCGGAGGTTCCTACGAGCAGTACTTC

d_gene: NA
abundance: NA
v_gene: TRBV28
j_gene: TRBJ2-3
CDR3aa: CASSGSRGLSTDTQYF
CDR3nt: TGTGCCAGCAGCGGATCTCGGGGACTCTCCACAGATACGCAGTATTTT

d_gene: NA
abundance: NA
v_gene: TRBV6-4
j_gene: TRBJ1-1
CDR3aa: CASNLRGSCTEAFF
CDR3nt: TGTGCCAGCAACCTCAGGGGATCATGCACTGAAGCTTTCTTT

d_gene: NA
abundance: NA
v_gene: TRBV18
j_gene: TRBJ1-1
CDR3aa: CASSTDSMNTEAFF
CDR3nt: TGTGCCAGCTCAACCGACAGCATGAACACTGAAGCTTTCTTT

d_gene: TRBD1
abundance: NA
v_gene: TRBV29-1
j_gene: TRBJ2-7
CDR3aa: CSVVGRQGAFEQYF
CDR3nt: TGCAGCGTTGTTGGGCGACAGGGGGCATTTGAGCAGTACTTC

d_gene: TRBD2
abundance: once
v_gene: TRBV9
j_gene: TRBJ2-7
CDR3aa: CASSGGLAGEIEQYF
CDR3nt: TGTGCCAGCAGCGGAGGACTAGCGGGAGAGATCGAGCAGTACTTC

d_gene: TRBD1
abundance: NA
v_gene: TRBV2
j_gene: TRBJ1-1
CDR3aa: CASNTDRGGTEAFF
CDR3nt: TGTGCCAGCAATACGGACAGGGGAGGCACTGAAGCTTTCTTT

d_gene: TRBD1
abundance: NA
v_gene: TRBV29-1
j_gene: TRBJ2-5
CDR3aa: CSGRGTGGETQYF
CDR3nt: TGCAGCGGTCGGGGGACAGGAGGAGAGACCCAGTACTTC

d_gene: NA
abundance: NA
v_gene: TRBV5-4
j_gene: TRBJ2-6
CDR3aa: CASSSPGTTGANVLTF
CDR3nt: TGTGCCAGCAGCTCCCCCGGGACAACTGGGGCCAACGTCCTGACTTTC

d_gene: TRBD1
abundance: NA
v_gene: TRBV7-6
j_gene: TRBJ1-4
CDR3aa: CASSELRQGREKLFF
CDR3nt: TGTGCCAGCAGCGAATTGAGACAGGGGCGGGAAAAACTGTTTTTT

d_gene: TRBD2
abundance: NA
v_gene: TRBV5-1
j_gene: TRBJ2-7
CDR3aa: CASSFSGGRVDEQYF
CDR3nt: TGCGCCAGCAGCTTTTCTGGCGGGAGGGTAGACGAGCAGTACTTC

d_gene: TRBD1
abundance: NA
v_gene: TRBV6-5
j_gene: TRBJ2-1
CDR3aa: CASSRGQVSYNEQFF
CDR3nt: TGTGCCAGCAGTCGCGGACAGGTTTCCTACAATGAGCAGTTCTTC

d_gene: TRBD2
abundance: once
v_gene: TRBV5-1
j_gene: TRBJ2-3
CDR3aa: CASSLALAGGESTDTQYF
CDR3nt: TGCGCCAGCAGCTTGGCTCTAGCGGGAGGGGAAAGCACAGATACGCAGTATTTT

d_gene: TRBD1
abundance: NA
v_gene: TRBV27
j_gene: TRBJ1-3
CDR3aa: CASGTGGFGNTIYF
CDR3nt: TGTGCCAGCGGAACAGGGGGCTTCGGAAACACCATATATTTT

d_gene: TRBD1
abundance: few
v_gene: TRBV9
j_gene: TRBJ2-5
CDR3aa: CASNLPQGAGSATQYF
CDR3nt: TGTGCCAGCAACCTCCCACAGGGGGCGGGTTCGGCGACCCAGTACTTC

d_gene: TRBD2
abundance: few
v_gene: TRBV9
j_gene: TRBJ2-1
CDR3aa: CASSVDQGLAGVEQFF
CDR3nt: TGTGCCAGCAGCGTAGATCAAGGGCTAGCGGGAGTCGAGCAGTTCTTC

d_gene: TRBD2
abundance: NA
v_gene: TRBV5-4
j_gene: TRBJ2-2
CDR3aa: CASSLGGASGSSGELFF
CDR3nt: TGTGCCAGCAGCTTGGGGGGCGCCAGCGGGAGCTCCGGGGAGCTGTTTTTT

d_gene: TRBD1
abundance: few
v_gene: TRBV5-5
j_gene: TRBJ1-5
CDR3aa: CASSLVSSAGGQPQHF
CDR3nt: TGTGCCAGCAGCTTGGTTTCGTCGGCAGGGGGTCAGCCCCAGCATTTT

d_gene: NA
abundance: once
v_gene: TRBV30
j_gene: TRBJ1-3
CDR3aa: CARTVGRRPGNTIYF
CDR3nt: TGTGCCCGGACCGTAGGGAGACGGCCTGGAAACACCATATATTTT

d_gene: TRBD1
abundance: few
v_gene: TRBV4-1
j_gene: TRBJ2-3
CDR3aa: CASSQTSPGQGVDTQYF
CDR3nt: TGCGCCAGCAGCCAAACCTCACCGGGACAGGGCGTTGATACGCAGTATTTT

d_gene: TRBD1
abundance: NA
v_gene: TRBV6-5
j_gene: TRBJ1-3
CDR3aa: CASSLRDSPGNTIYF
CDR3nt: TGTGCCAGCAGTCTCCGGGACAGCCCTGGAAACACCATATATTTT

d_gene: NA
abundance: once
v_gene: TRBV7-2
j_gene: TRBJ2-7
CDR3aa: CASSFLSYEQYF
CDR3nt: TGTGCCAGCAGCTTCCTCTCCTACGAGCAGTACTTC

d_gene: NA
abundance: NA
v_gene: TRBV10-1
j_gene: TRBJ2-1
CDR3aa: CASSDEVGEQFF
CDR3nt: TGCGCCAGCAGTGACGAGGTTGGCGAGCAGTTCTTC

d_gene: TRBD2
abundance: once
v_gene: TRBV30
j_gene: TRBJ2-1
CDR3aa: CARRHSGTSMFF
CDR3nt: TGTGCCCGGAGACACTCGGGGACTAGTATGTTCTTC

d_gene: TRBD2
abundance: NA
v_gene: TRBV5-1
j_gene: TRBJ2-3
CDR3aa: CASSLGLAGGLSSDTQYF
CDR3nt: TGCGCCAGCAGCTTGGGGCTAGCGGGAGGGCTGTCCTCCGATACGCAGTATTTT

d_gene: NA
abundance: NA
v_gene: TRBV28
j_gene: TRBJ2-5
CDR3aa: CASKTTLAPGETQYF
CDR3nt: TGTGCCAGCAAGACTACCCTGGCCCCGGGAGAGACCCAGTACTTC

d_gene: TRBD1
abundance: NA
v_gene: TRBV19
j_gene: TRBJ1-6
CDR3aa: CASSRATGDPYNSPLHF
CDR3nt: TGTGCCAGTAGTCGTGCGACAGGGGATCCCTATAATTCACCCCTCCACTTT